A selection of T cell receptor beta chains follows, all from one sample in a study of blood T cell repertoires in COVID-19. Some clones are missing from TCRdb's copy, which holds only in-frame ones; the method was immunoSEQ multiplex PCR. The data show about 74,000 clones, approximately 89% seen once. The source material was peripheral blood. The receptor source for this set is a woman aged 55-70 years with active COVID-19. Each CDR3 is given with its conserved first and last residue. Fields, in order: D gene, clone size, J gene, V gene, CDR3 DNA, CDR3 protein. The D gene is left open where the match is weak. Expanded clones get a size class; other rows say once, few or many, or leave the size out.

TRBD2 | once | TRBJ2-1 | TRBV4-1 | TGCGCCAGCAGCCGGGCCGGGACTAGCGGCTACAATGAGCAGTTCTTC | CASSRAGTSGYNEQFF
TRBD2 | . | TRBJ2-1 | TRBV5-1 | TGCGCCAGCAGCTTGGACGCGCCGGGACAGGGGACTAGCGGGATAAATGAGCAGTTCTTC | CASSLDAPGQGTSGINEQFF
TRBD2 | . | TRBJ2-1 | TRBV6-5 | TGTGCCAGCAGACTCACTAGCGGGGCCGCCCATGAGCAGTTCTTC | CASRLTSGAAHEQFF
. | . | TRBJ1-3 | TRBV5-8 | TGTGCCAGCAGCCGACAGTGGGGCAGCTCTGGAAACACCATATATTTT | CASSRQWGSSGNTIYF
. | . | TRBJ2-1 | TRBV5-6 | TGTGCCAGCAGCTTGGCGGGAGAGGGCTACAATGAGCAGTTCTTC | CASSLAGEGYNEQFF
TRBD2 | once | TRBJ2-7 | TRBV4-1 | TGCGCCAGCAGCCAAGATCGCACTAGCGATTTCTACGAGCAGTACTTC | CASSQDRTSDFYEQYF
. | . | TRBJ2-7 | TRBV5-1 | TGCGCCAGCAGCTTGGAGGGACTGGGGTACGAGCAGTACTTC | CASSLEGLGYEQYF
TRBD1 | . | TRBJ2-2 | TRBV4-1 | TGCGCCAGCAGCCGGTTGTCATTGGGGCAGGGGGCCACCGGGGAGCTGTTTTTT | CASSRLSLGQGATGELFF
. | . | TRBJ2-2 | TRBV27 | TGTGCCAGCAGTTTCCACAGGGACACCGGGGAGCTGTTTTTT | CASSFHRDTGELFF
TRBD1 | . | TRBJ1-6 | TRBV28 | TGTGCCAGCAGGAGAGGGGGCAGTTCACCCCTCCACTTT | CASRRGGSSPLHF
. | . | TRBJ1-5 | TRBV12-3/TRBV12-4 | TGTGCCAGCAGTTTGGACAGAGATCAGCCCCAGCATTTT | CASSLDRDQPQHF
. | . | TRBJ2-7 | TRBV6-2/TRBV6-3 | TGTGCCAGCAGTCGGGGAGCCTACGAGCAGTACTTC | CASSRGAYEQYF
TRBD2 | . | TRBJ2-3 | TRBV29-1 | TGCAGCGTTGATGGAGCGGGAGCTAGCACAGATACGCAGTATTTT | CSVDGAGASTDTQYF
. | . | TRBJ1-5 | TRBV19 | TGTGCCAGTAGTATAGGGCTTAGCAATCAGCCCCAGCATTTT | CASSIGLSNQPQHF
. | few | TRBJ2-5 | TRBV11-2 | TGTGCCAGCAGCTCCCAGGGTGAGACCCAGTACTTC | CASSSQGETQYF
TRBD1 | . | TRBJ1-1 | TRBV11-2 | TGTGCCAGCAGCCTACCACCCGGGACAGGAAAAATGAACACTGAAGCTTTCTTT | CASSLPPGTGKMNTEAFF
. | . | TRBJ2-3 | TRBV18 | TGTGCCAGCTCACCAAAGCGGGCTAGCACAGATACGCAGTATTTT | CASSPKRASTDTQYF
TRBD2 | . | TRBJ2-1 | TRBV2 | TGTGCCAGCAGGGAGGGACTAGCGGGAGACGAGCAGTTCTTC | CASREGLAGDEQFF
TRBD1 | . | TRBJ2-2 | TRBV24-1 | TGTGCCACCAGTGATTTCTCAAGACAGGGCCGGGGCGGGGAGCTGTTTTTT | CATSDFSRQGRGGELFF
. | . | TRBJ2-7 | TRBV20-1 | TGCAGTGCGGTGAGGCGGGACGAGCAGTACTTC | CSAVRRDEQYF
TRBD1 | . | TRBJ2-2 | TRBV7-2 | TGTGCCAGCAGCCTGAGGTCTAGACAGGGCACCGGGGAGCTGTTTTTT | CASSLRSRQGTGELFF
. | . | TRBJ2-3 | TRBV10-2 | TGCGCCAGCCTCGGAGTCCTGACAGATACGCAGTATTTT | CASLGVLTDTQYF